Below, 25 T cell receptor beta chains from the same sample are listed, as sequenced in a study of cytomegalovirus exposure and HLA in healthy donors. The PCR had 60 Vbeta and 13 Jbeta primers. Method: immunoSEQ multiplex PCR; TCRdb's copy keeps in-frame clones and lacks some. The sample comprises fewer than 250,000 clones, about 84% of which are singletons, and about 1.2% rests with the top ten. The sequencing sample was made of PBMCs. The receptors were sampled from a human donor in good health.

The chain is built from TRBV27 and TRBJ1-5; D uncertain. Germline CDR1 is MNHEY and CDR2 is SMNVEV (reference sequence). V was pared by 7 bases and J by 4 bases, with 11 bases between. The CDR3 has 13 residues. CDR3 amino acids: CASTTGWNQPQHF. The DNA for the CDR3 is TGTGCCAGCACCACCGGGTGGAATCAGCCCCAGCATTTT.

This rearrangement joins TRBV19 to TRBJ2-5, with D perhaps matching TRBD2 (5 bases). Germline CDR1 and CDR2: LNHDA and SQIVND (reference sequence). The V and J ends lost 7 bases and 5 bases respectively, with 14 bases between them. CDR3 length equals 13 residues. The CDR3 spells CASKRVGGETQYF. The CDR3 coding sequence is TGTGCCAGTAAACGAGTGGGCGGGGAGACCCAGTACTTC.

This clone occurred once. This chain links TRBV7-9 with TRBJ1-5; D might be TRBD1 (5 bases). V lost 5 bases and J lost 4, with 12 bases in between. Germline CDR1 is SEHNR and CDR2 is FQNEAQ (reference sequence). The CDR3 runs 14 residues. The CDR3 DNA sequence: TGTGCCAGCAGCCACTCGGGGACTAATCAGCCCCAGCATTTT. Amino acid sequence: CASSHSGTNQPQHF. The full variable domain, rest sourced from reference TRBV7-9 and TRBJ1-5, is DTGVSQNPRHKITKRGQNVTFRCDPISEHNRLYWYRQTLGQGPEFLTYFQNEAQLEKSRLLSDRFSAERPKGSFSTLEIQRTEQGDSAMYLCASSHSGTNQPQHFGDGTRLSIL.

The chain combines TRBV14 with TRBJ1-2, with D possibly TRBD1 on 6 matching bases. Trimming took 0 bases from V and 4 from J, leaving 9 bases between them. CDR3 length: 14 residues. Germline loops: CDR1 SGHDN, CDR2 FVKESK. DNA of the CDR3: TGTGCCAGCAGCCAAGATGGGGGGGCCTATGGCTACACCTTC. As protein: CASSQDGGAYGYTF.

This clone has only one observation. V usage is TRBV12-1 and J usage is TRBJ1-5. TRBV12-1 constitutes a pseudogene. CDR3 length equals 15 residues. For the CDR3, the DNA is TGTGCCAGCACCTTTTTCCGGGGGTACAATCAGCCCCAGCATTTT. This sequence encodes CASTFFRGYNQPQHF.

This rearrangement joins TRBV7-2 to TRBJ1-2; the D gene is possibly TRBD1 (5 bases). Germline V gene sequence: CDR1 SGHTA, CDR2 FQGNSA. The V and J ends lost 1 base and 5 bases respectively, with 8 bases between them. The CDR3 consists of 13 residues. In DNA, the CDR3 is TGTGCCAGCAGCTTAGTATCAGGGTATGGCTACACCTTC. It yields the protein CASSLVSGYGYTF.

V usage is TRBV9 and J usage is TRBJ2-3; 11 bases align to TRBD2. Germline loops: CDR1 SGDLS, CDR2 YYNGEE. V was pared by 0 bases and J by 4 bases, with 16 bases of the junction left unmatched. This CDR3 contains 20 residues. The CDR3 DNA is TGTGCCAGCAGCGTAGAGCCTAGCGGGAGGTCTCGGGGTACGTCAGATACGCAGTATTTT. It specifies CASSVEPSGRSRGTSDTQYF.

This chain links TRBV4-2 with TRBJ2-1; 8 nucleotides align to TRBD2. Germline V CDR1 and CDR2: LGHNA, YNFKEQ. The junction had 13 bases not matched to a gene; V was cut back by 0 bases and J by 3 bases. The CDR3 runs to 19 residues. The chain's CDR3 is CASSQDRGTSKEYYNEQFF. CDR3 nucleotide sequence: TGTGCCAGCAGCCAAGATCGTGGGACTAGTAAAGAATACTACAATGAGCAGTTCTTC.

The chain links TRBV5-4 to TRBJ2-1, with D maybe TRBD2 (5 bases). The CDR3 contains 15 residues. Per the germline V gene, CDR1 is SGHNT and CDR2 is YYREEE (reference sequence). V dropped 4 bases and J dropped 6 bases, with 17 bases sitting between them. The CDR3 is CASSPVPLGGNEQFF. The CDR3 bases are TGTGCCAGCAGCCCAGTACCTCTTGGAGGCAATGAGCAGTTCTTC.

CDR3 in amino acids: CASSSSRDRVYEQYF. CDR3 DNA: TGTGCCAGCAGCTCCAGCCGGGACAGGGTCTACGAGCAGTACTTC. V usage is TRBV13 and J usage is TRBJ2-7, with TRBD1 identical over 9 bases. Per the germline V gene, CDR1 is PRHDT and CDR2 is FYEKMQ (reference sequence). This CDR3 contains 15 residues. Trimming removed 4 bases from V and 3 bases from J; junction bases left unmatched: 7.

Only one count was recorded for this clone. The V call is TRBV4-1, the J call TRBJ2-7, with D unresolved. This CDR3 has 18 residues. V was trimmed by 1 base and J by 4 bases, leaving 23 bases between them. The V gene's germline CDR1 is MGHRA and CDR2 YSYEKL. CDR3 amino acids: CASSQGVLVGVELYEQYF. CDR3 DNA sequence: TGCGCCAGCAGCCAAGGGGTGTTGGTCGGAGTTGAGCTATACGAGCAGTACTTC.

The V gene is TRBV6-6, the J gene TRBJ2-5; 11 bases fit TRBD2. The V and J ends lost 5 bases and 4 bases, in that order; junction bases with no gene match: 9. Germline values: CDR1 MNHNY, CDR2 SVGAGI (reference sequence). CDR3 length: 16 residues. CDR3 sequence reads: CASSQGTSGVIETQYF. CDR3 sequence (DNA): TGTGCCAGCAGTCAAGGGACTAGCGGAGTGATAGAGACCCAGTACTTC.

Of note for this clone: The same CDR3 can be traced to other DNA sequences in this sample. CDR3 in amino acids: CAIRGLAGGSEQYF. In DNA, the CDR3 is TGTGCCATCAGGGGACTAGCGGGAGGGAGCGAGCAGTACTTC. The chain carries TRBV10-3 and TRBJ2-7; 16 nucleotides agree with TRBD2. The CDR3 length is 14 residues. Germline V lookup: CDR1 ENHRY, CDR2 SYGVKD. V lost 6 bases to trimming and J lost 6 bases; unmatched junction nucleotides: 2.

The chain uses TRBV5-1 and TRBJ2-5; a possible D gene is TRBD2 (5 bases). The J call may be in error: the DNA end matches TRBJ2-7 better. The germline V gene has CDR1 SGHRS and CDR2 YFSETQ. The CDR3 consists of 16 residues. Written as DNA, the CDR3 is TGCGCCAGCAGGGACTCCGCCATCTTAGTCTCCCCCGAGCAGTACTTC. The encoded protein is CASRDSAILVSPEQYF.

V and J are TRBV9 and TRBJ2-1, with 7 bases aligning to TRBD1. Germline V lookup: CDR1 SGDLS, CDR2 YYNGEE. The CDR3 contains 14 residues. V shed 3 bases, J shed 4 bases, and the junction held 4 bases outside the gene matches. The CDR3 coding sequence is TGTGCCAGCAGCGCGGGACAGTCTTACAATGAGCAGTTCTTC. This codes for CASSAGQSYNEQFF.

The gene calls are TRBV7-2 and TRBJ2-5, with TRBD1 matching over 7 bases. V was pared by 5 bases and J by 3 bases, with 6 bases of the junction left unmatched. CDR3 length: 14 amino acids. Germline loops: CDR1 SGHTA, CDR2 FQGNSA. CDR3 in amino acids: CASSIQGIEETQYF. CDR3 coding DNA: TGTGCCAGCAGCATACAGGGGATTGAAGAGACCCAGTACTTC.

The chain couples TRBV2 to TRBJ2-1; 12 bases match TRBD2. This CDR3 comprises 14 residues. J lost 10 bases, V lost 7 bases, and 8 bases had no gene match. Germline V lookup: CDR1 SNHLY, CDR2 FYNNEI. The CDR3 DNA is TGTGCCAGCAATCCTAGCGGGAGGGAGGGCGAGCAGTTCTTC. Translated, it gives CASNPSGREGEQFF.

This clone occurred once. The chain couples TRBV28 to TRBJ2-3; D is unclear. This CDR3 has 14 amino acids. Trimming removed 2 bases from V and 5 bases from J, with 11 bases in between. The germline V gene has CDR1 MDHEN and CDR2 SYDVKM. CDR3 sequence: CASSLSFPGDTQYF. DNA of the CDR3: TGTGCCAGCAGTTTAAGCTTCCCGGGAGATACGCAGTATTTT.

V gene TRBV6-6 combines with J gene TRBJ1-2; D might be TRBD1 (5 bases). CDR1 is MNHNY, CDR2 SVGAGI, per germline (reference sequence). The CDR3 consists of 14 residues. V lost 5 bases and J lost 4, with 14 bases in between. The CDR3, as DNA: TGTGCCAGCAGTCCCGGGGGGGAGACCTATGGCTACACCTTC. Translating gives CASSPGGETYGYTF.

The gene calls are TRBV28 and TRBJ2-1; 13 bases are shared with TRBD2. The CDR3 extends over 15 amino acids. Germline trimming cut 8 bases from V and 6 bases from J; bases unmatched to any gene: 7. Germline values: CDR1 MDHEN, CDR2 SYDVKM. CDR3 in amino acids: CASARTSGRSNEQFF. The CDR3 DNA follows: TGTGCCAGCGCAAGGACTAGCGGGAGAAGCAATGAGCAGTTCTTC.

The table lists this clone with a few counts. The gene calls are TRBV5-4 and TRBJ2-5; TRBD2 is a possible D gene (5 bases). CDR1 SGHNT and CDR2 YYREEE come from the germline V gene (reference sequence). V was pared by 4 bases and J by 3 bases, with 10 bases between. The CDR3 is 13 residues long. The CDR3 protein is CASSEGTKETQYF. Here the CDR3 DNA reads TGTGCCAGCAGCGAGGGAACTAAAGAGACCCAGTACTTC.

This chain links TRBV13 with TRBJ1-3; no definite D call. Deletions cut 5 bases from V and 4 bases from J, with 18 bases between. Looked up from germline, CDR1 is PRHDT and CDR2 is FYEKMQ (reference sequence). The CDR3 length is 16 residues. The DNA of the CDR3 is TGTGCCAGCAGCATTAACCTTAGGAGGGCAGGAAACACCATATATTTT. It translates to CASSINLRRAGNTIYF.

The chain carries TRBV5-1 and TRBJ1-1, with D perhaps matching TRBD1 (5 bases). This CDR3 comprises 13 residues. Per the germline V gene, CDR1 is SGHRS and CDR2 is YFSETQ. Trimming cost V 6 bases and J 0 bases, with 9 bases left between them. The CDR3 coding sequence is TGCGCCAGCATGGGGGACTTGAACACTGAAGCTTTCTTT. Translating gives CASMGDLNTEAFF.

This clone was detected only once. The V call is TRBV7-6, the J call TRBJ2-7, with TRBD2 matching 10 bases. The V gene end was trimmed by 2 bases and the J gene end by 2 bases; junction bases not matched to a gene: 3. This CDR3 spans 15 amino acids. Germline-derived CDR1 and CDR2 are SGHVS and FNYEAQ. This chain's CDR3 is CASSLISGRTYEQYF. CDR3 bases: TGTGCCAGCAGCTTAATTAGCGGGAGGACCTACGAGCAGTACTTC.

Only a few counts were recorded for this clone. This sequence joins TRBV28 and TRBJ2-7, with TRBD2 as a possible D gene (6 bases). The CDR3 is 16 amino acids. Trimming stripped 4 bases from V and 6 bases from J, with 22 bases between. In germline, CDR1 is MDHEN, CDR2 SYDVKM. CDR3 amino acids: CASSSSLRDAATEQYF. CDR3 bases: TGTGCCAGCAGTTCCTCATTGCGGGACGCCGCCACCGAGCAGTACTTC. The full variable domain, in which reference TRBV28 and TRBJ2-7 provide the parts outside the CDR3, is DVKVTQSSRYLVKRTGEKVFLECVQDMDHENMFWYRQDPGLGLRLIYFSYDVKMKEKGDIPEGYSVSREKKERFSLILESASTNQTSMYLCASSSSLRDAATEQYFGPGTRLTVT.